Sequencing of this T cell receptor beta chain was carried out in a study of cytomegalovirus exposure and HLA in healthy donors. The PCR had 60 Vbeta and 13 Jbeta primers. Profiled with immunoSEQ multiplex PCR; TCRdb holds only in-frame clones, not every one. Among some 110,000 clones listed, over 70% were seen once. V shed 8 bases, J shed 8 bases, and the junction held 10 bases outside the gene matches. The CDR3 sequence is 13 residues long. The V gene's germline CDR1 is MNHEY and CDR2 SMNVEV (reference sequence). The specimen sequenced was PBMCs. The sequence came from a woman aged 50 to 65 in good health and CMV-seropositive. V and J are TRBV27 and TRBJ1-1, with 8 bases matching TRBD1. CDR3 sequence reads: CASGPRDRPEAFF. For the CDR3, the DNA is TGTGCCAGCGGCCCCCGGGACAGGCCAGAAGCTTTCTTT.